These 32 T cell receptor beta chains were sequenced from one sample in a study of blood T cell repertoires in COVID-19. Produced via immunoSEQ multiplex PCR; TCRdb's table is partial and in-frame only. Found here are nearly 50,000 clones, over 70% of them singletons; the top ten hold over 2%. The sample taken for sequencing was peripheral blood. All receptors come from a woman older than 75 with COVID-19, enrolled during active disease.

This sequence joins TRBV25-1 and TRBJ1-4; D may be TRBD1 (5 bases). The CDR3 runs to 16 residues. The ends were cut back, 3 bases at V and 0 bases at J, with 11 bases in the middle. Germline V CDR1 and CDR2: MGHDK, SYGVNS. The CDR3 loop reads CASSDWQGATNEKLFF. The CDR3 region has the DNA TGTGCCAGCAGTGATTGGCAGGGTGCAACTAATGAAAAACTGTTTTTT.

The chain combines TRBV6-5 with TRBJ2-7; a weak D match, TRBD2 (6 bases). The V gene's germline CDR1 is MNHEY and CDR2 SVGAGI. The CDR3 is made up of 14 amino acids. V gave up 4 bases and J gave up 6 bases, with 16 bases separating them. CDR3 sequence (DNA): TGTGCCAGCAGTTCCGGGACTCCCCCCCGCGAGCAGTACTTC. Residues: CASSSGTPPREQYF.

The V gene is TRBV18, the J gene TRBJ1-4, with 8 bases fitting TRBD1. This CDR3 comprises 16 residues. Germline V gives CDR1 KGHSH, CDR2 LQKENI. The V and J ends lost 4 bases and 5 bases, in that order; junction bases with no gene match: 9. CDR3 in DNA: TGTGCCAGCTCACGGGACGGGACAGGTCTAAATGAAAAACTGTTTTTT. Protein: CASSRDGTGLNEKLFF.

The CDR3 loop is CATSEPGSTDTQYF. The CDR3, as DNA: TGTGCCACCAGTGAGCCCGGGAGCACAGATACGCAGTATTTT. This rearrangement joins TRBV24-1 to TRBJ2-3; D not resolved. The V end lost 4 bases, the J end lost 0 bases, and 7 bases lay between the germline ends. The CDR3 consists of 14 residues. Germline V CDR1 and CDR2: KGHDR, SFDVKD.

This clone was detected only once. The V call is TRBV7-9, the J call TRBJ1-1, with a weak D call TRBD1 (5 bases). CDR1 and CDR2 (germline): SEHNR, FQNEAQ (reference sequence). CDR3 size: 14 residues. The V end was cut by 3 bases, the J end by 7 bases, with 15 bases between. CDR3 protein: CASSFTGGSNEAFF. The CDR3 DNA reads as TGTGCCAGCAGCTTCACGGGGGGAAGTAATGAAGCTTTCTTT.

This clone has only a few counts. The CDR3 reads CASSLQGDDYTF. The CDR3, as DNA: TGCGCCAGCAGCTTACAGGGGGACGACTACACCTTC. The chain recombines TRBV5-1 with TRBJ1-2, with 8 bases matching TRBD1. This CDR3 has 12 residues. The ends lost 2 bases at V and 10 bases at J; junction bases unmatched: 4. Germline V lookup: CDR1 SGHRS, CDR2 YFSETQ.

The chain employs TRBV5-5 and TRBJ2-1; TRBD2 matches 8 bases. From germline, CDR1 is SGHKS and CDR2 YYEKEE (reference sequence). The CDR3 sequence is 15 residues long. V was pared by 2 bases and J by 8 bases, with 9 bases of the junction left unmatched. CDR3 nucleotide sequence: TGTGCCAGCAGCTTATTTGGGACTAGTAATCATGAGCAGTTCTTC. The encoded protein is CASSLFGTSNHEQFF.

This sequence joins TRBV6-1 and TRBJ2-7; 9 positions match TRBD2. The V segment lost 3 bases and the J segment 3 bases; nucleotides outside the gene matches: 6. The CDR3 has 15 amino acids. Looked up from germline, CDR1 is MNHNS and CDR2 is SASEGT. The chain's CDR3 is CASSELRGGLYEQYF. The CDR3 nucleotides are TGTGCCAGCAGTGAGCTGCGGGGGGGGCTCTACGAGCAGTACTTC.

This chain joins TRBV7-2 and TRBJ2-1; perhaps TRBD2 as D (6 bases). V was clipped by 4 bases and J by 1 base, with 11 bases between them. This CDR3 region has 15 residues. Germline CDR1 and CDR2: SGHTA and FQGNSA. CDR3 amino acids: CASSSFAGSYNEQFF. Here the CDR3 DNA reads TGTGCCAGCAGCTCTTTTGCGGGGTCCTACAATGAGCAGTTCTTC.

The chain carries TRBV7-9 and TRBJ2-2; 8 bases fit TRBD1. V trimming: 5 bases; J trimming: 4 bases; junction bases outside the gene matches: 15. The germline CDR1 and CDR2 sequences are SEHNR and FQNEAQ (reference sequence). The CDR3 has 18 residues. The DNA of the CDR3 is TGTGCCAGCAGCCCCTCCCTGGGCAGGGGGCGTAGCACCGGGGAGCTGTTTTTT. This gives the protein CASSPSLGRGRSTGELFF.

The V call is TRBV28, the J call TRBJ1-5; D possibly corresponds to TRBD1 (5 bases). Trimming took off 4 bases at V and 6 bases at J, with 16 bases between the two ends. The CDR3 is 15 residues long. Germline lookup yields CDR1 MDHEN and CDR2 SYDVKM. CDR3 in DNA: TGTGCCAGCAGTTCGGCCAGGGTAAGTTTTCAGCCCCAGCATTTT. Residues: CASSSARVSFQPQHF.

The chain carries TRBV30 and TRBJ2-1, with TRBD2 as a possible D gene (5 bases). The CDR3 runs 11 residues. V lost 1 base and J lost 7, with 5 bases in between. Germline CDR1 GTSNPN, CDR2 SVGIG (reference sequence). In DNA, the CDR3 is TGTGCCTGGAGTGGCGGGAATGAGCAGTTCTTC. This encodes CAWSGGNEQFF.

This sequence joins TRBV9 and TRBJ1-6; D unresolved. CDR1 and CDR2 from the germline V gene are SGDLS and YYNGEE. The CDR3 has 15 residues. Trimming left V 0 bases short and J 9 bases short, with 13 bases between. This CDR3 reads CASSVEGWGASPLHF. The CDR3 DNA reads TGTGCCAGCAGCGTAGAGGGCTGGGGAGCTTCACCCCTCCACTTT.

The V call is TRBV5-5, the J call TRBJ1-2; no reliable D call. The germline V gene has CDR1 SGHKS and CDR2 YYEKEE (reference sequence). There are 13 residues in the CDR3. V lost 3 bases, J lost 8 bases, and 14 bases lay in between. The CDR3: CASSSQNPGGYTF. In DNA form, the CDR3 reads TGTGCCAGCAGCTCACAAAACCCGGGGGGCTACACCTTC.

The V call is TRBV6-5, the J call TRBJ1-3; D is perhaps TRBD1 (5 bases). Germline assignment: CDR1 MNHEY and CDR2 SVGAGI. This CDR3 is 13 amino acids long. V shed 4 bases and J shed 3 bases, with 7 bases lying between them. This CDR3 is CASSSGYGNTIYF. DNA of the CDR3: TGTGCCAGCAGTTCAGGGTATGGAAACACCATATATTTT.

The chain uses TRBV6-5 and TRBJ1-3; D ambiguous. CDR1 is MNHEY and CDR2 is SVGAGI in the germline V gene. This CDR3 contains 16 residues. Trimming took off 0 bases at V and 0 bases at J, with 9 bases between the two ends. The CDR3 DNA is TGTGCCAGCAGTTACTCTGGCCGAAACTCTGGAAACACCATATATTTT. Translation: CASSYSGRNSGNTIYF.

The V and J genes are TRBV19 and TRBJ1-2; D is uncertain. From germline, CDR1 is LNHDA and CDR2 SQIVND (reference sequence). The CDR3 has 13 residues. V was clipped by 10 bases and J by 1 base, with 13 bases between them. In DNA form, the CDR3 reads TGTGCCACGAGCGCCCTCCTTAACTATGGCTACACCTTC. Protein product: CATSALLNYGYTF.

The V call is TRBV27, the J call TRBJ2-1; D ambiguous. This CDR3 spans 12 amino acids. Germline V gene data show CDR1 as MNHEY and CDR2 as SMNVEV (reference sequence). V was cut by 7 bases and J by 5 bases, with 9 bases left in between. The CDR3 nucleotides are TGTGCCAGCAAGAGTAATCACAATGAGCAGTTCTTC. As protein: CASKSNHNEQFF.

The sample holds a few counts of this clone. V gene TRBV4-2 combines with J gene TRBJ1-6; no reliable D call. The length of the CDR3 is 16 residues. Trimming cost V 0 bases and J 4 bases, with 10 bases left between them. The germline gives CDR1 LGHNA, CDR2 YNFKEQ. CDR3 DNA sequence: TGTGCCAGCAGCCAAGAGGCAGGCATTTATAATTCACCCCTCCACTTT. This gives the protein CASSQEAGIYNSPLHF.

This clone was counted a single time. The gene calls are TRBV28 and TRBJ2-7, with D possibly being TRBD1 (5 bases). Trimming took 5 bases from V and 2 from J, leaving 13 bases between them. Germline V lookup: CDR1 MDHEN, CDR2 SYDVKM. This CDR3 comprises 14 residues. The CDR3 is CASSTQGPPYEQYF. CDR3 coding DNA: TGTGCCAGCAGTACCCAGGGTCCACCCTACGAGCAGTACTTC.

J is TRBJ1-2 and V is TRBV2, with TRBD1 matching over 9 bases. The CDR3 is 13 residues long. Germline-derived CDR1 and CDR2 are SNHLY and FYNNEI. Unmatched junction bases numbered 9, after V lost 7 bases and J lost 9 bases. CDR3 in amino acids: CASNTGTGWSYTF. The CDR3 bases are TGTGCCAGCAACACCGGGACAGGGTGGAGCTACACCTTC.

The chain joins TRBV10-3 to TRBJ1-5; the D gene is possibly TRBD1 (5 bases). Trimming pared 3 bases from V and 1 base from J, leaving 7 bases between. This CDR3 is 14 amino acids long. In germline, CDR1 is ENHRY, CDR2 SYGVKD. As DNA, the CDR3 is TGTGCCATCAGTGAAGGGGCGAGCAATCAGCCCCAGCATTTT. Amino acid sequence: CAISEGASNQPQHF.

The rearrangement links TRBV5-1 to TRBJ2-1; D is possibly TRBD2 (5 bases). The CDR3 consists of 16 residues. Deletions cut 5 bases from V and 5 bases from J, with 20 bases between. CDR1 is SGHRS, CDR2 YFSETQ, per germline. The CDR3 reads CASRLPMASGNNEQFF. CDR3 DNA: TGCGCCAGCAGACTCCCAATGGCAAGCGGTAACAATGAGCAGTTCTTC.

The rearrangement joins TRBV7-9 to TRBJ1-2; TRBD1 aligns across 7 bases. The length of the CDR3 is 14 residues. Germline assignment: CDR1 SEHNR and CDR2 FQNEAQ (reference sequence). J gave up 8 bases and V 5 bases, and 11 bases lay outside the gene matches. The CDR3, as DNA: TGTGCCAGCAGCAGCGGTTTCAGGGGGAAAGGCTACACCTTC. It translates to CASSSGFRGKGYTF.

J is TRBJ2-5 and V is TRBV7-9; 15 bases are shared with TRBD2. CDR1 and CDR2 (germline): SEHNR, FQNEAQ (reference sequence). This CDR3 has 18 amino acids. The ends lost 7 bases at V and 2 bases at J; junction bases unmatched: 11. CDR3 sequence: CASIGTSGGSYYQETQYF. CDR3 coding DNA: TGTGCCAGCATCGGGACTAGCGGGGGGTCGTATTATCAAGAGACCCAGTACTTC.

The rearrangement links TRBV7-9 to TRBJ2-7; 7 bases line up with TRBD2. The junction had 14 bases not matched to a gene; V was cut back by 5 bases and J by 4 bases. This CDR3 comprises 16 residues. Per the germline V gene, CDR1 is SEHNR and CDR2 is FQNEAQ (reference sequence). The CDR3 DNA is TGTGCCAGCAGCCCCACCCCGAGTAGCGGGCAATACGAGCAGTACTTC. As protein: CASSPTPSSGQYEQYF.

The rearrangement uses TRBV7-8 and TRBJ1-2; 7 bases match TRBD1. The V segment lost 4 bases and the J segment 4 bases; nucleotides outside the gene matches: 6. This CDR3 is built from 14 residues. In germline, CDR1 is SGHVS, CDR2 FQNEAQ. The CDR3 loop is CASSSLGQRYGYTF. The CDR3 DNA is TGTGCCAGCAGCTCCCTGGGACAGCGCTATGGCTACACCTTC.

This chain links TRBV5-1 with TRBJ2-5, with a weak D call TRBD2 (5 bases). Germline-derived CDR1 and CDR2 are SGHRS and YFSETQ. The CDR3 has 14 amino acids. The V gene lost 4 bases and the J gene lost 2 bases, with 12 bases spanning the gap. CDR3 region: CASSLLVNQETQYF. CDR3 in DNA: TGCGCCAGCAGCCTACTAGTGAATCAAGAGACCCAGTACTTC.

The genes are TRBV5-1 and TRBJ2-5; maybe TRBD1 (5 bases). Trimming stripped 1 base from V and 5 bases from J, with 9 bases between. This CDR3 has 13 residues. Germline CDR1 reads SGHRS; CDR2 reads YFSETQ. CDR3 coding DNA: TGCGCCAGCAGCTTGTCAGGGTATGAGACCCAGTACTTC. Its protein is CASSLSGYETQYF.

The V and J genes are TRBV7-6 and TRBJ1-4; D not certain. Trimming took 5 bases from V and 6 from J, leaving 13 bases between them. This CDR3 has 14 residues. The germline V gene has CDR1 SGHVS and CDR2 FNYEAQ. DNA of the CDR3: TGTGCCAGCAGCCTAGGTGGTAGCGATGAAAAACTGTTTTTT. The encoded protein is CASSLGGSDEKLFF.

The count of this clone is one. The V call is TRBV7-2, the J call TRBJ1-2; 9 bases are a match to TRBD1. This CDR3 is built from 15 residues. Germline V gives CDR1 SGHTA, CDR2 FQGNSA. After removal of 5 bases from V and 4 bases from J, the junction contained 8 bases not matched to a gene. The CDR3 here is CASSPRQGVVYGYTF. The DNA for the CDR3 is TGTGCCAGCAGCCCCCGACAGGGGGTCGTCTATGGCTACACCTTC.

This chain connects TRBV5-1 to TRBJ1-4; D unresolved. The ends were cut back, 4 bases at V and 1 base at J, with 11 bases in the middle. The CDR3 spans 15 residues. Germline assignment: CDR1 SGHRS and CDR2 YFSETQ. In DNA, the CDR3 is TGCGCCAGCAGCCCTAACCAAAGAACTAATGAAAAACTGTTTTTT. Translated: CASSPNQRTNEKLFF.